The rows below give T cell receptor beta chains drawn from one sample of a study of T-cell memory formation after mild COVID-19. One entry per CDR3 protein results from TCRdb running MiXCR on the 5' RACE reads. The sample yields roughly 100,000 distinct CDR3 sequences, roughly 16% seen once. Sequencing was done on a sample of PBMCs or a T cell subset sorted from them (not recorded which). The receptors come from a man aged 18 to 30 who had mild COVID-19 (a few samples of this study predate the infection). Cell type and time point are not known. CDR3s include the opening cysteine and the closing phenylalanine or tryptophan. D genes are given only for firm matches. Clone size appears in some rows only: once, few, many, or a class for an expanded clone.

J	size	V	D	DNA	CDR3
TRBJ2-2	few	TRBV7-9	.	TGTGCCAGCAGCTTAAGGGATTCCGGGGAGCTGTTTTTT	CASSLRDSGELFF
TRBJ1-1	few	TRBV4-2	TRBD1	TGTGCCAGCAGCCAAGAGGACAGGGCGAACACTGAAGCTTTCTTT	CASSQEDRANTEAFF
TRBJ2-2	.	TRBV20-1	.	TGCAGTGCTAGAGATATCCTCACCGGGGAGCTGTTTTTT	CSARDILTGELFF
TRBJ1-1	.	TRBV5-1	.	TGCGCCAGCAGCTTGGGAGGGGAAGGGCATGGAGCTTTCTTT	CASSLGGEGHGAFF
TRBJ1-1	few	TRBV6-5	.	TGTGCCAGCAGCCAGAGCTTGAACACTGAAGCTTTCTTT	CASSQSLNTEAFF
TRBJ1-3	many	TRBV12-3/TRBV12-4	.	TGTGCCAGCAGTCTCTCTGGAAACACCATATATTTT	CASSLSGNTIYF
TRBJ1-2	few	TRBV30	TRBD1	TGTGCCTGGAGTCGGGACAGGGGGTTCTATGGCTACACCTTC	CAWSRDRGFYGYTF
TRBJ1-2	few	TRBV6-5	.	TGTGCCAGCAGGACAGCTAACTATGGCTACACCTTC	CASRTANYGYTF
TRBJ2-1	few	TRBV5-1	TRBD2	TGCGCCAGCAGCCCCGGGACTACCGCTTTTGTCAATGAGCAGTTCTTC	CASSPGTTAFVNEQFF
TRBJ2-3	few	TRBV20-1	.	TGCAGGAAGAAGGGGCGTGACACAGATACGCAGTATTTT	CRKKGRDTDTQYF
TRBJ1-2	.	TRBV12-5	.	TGTGCTAGTGGAACAGGGTCCCGGGGCTACACCTTC	CASGTGSRGYTF
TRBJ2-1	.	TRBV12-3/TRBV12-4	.	TGTGCCAGCAGTTTAGAGGCGTGGGGACTTAGTCGCCTAAATGAGCAGTTCTTC	CASSLEAWGLSRLNEQFF
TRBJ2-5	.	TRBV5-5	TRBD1	TGTGCCAGCAGCGAAAACCTTTCCGGGACAGGGGTTTTTTGGTACTTC	CASSENLSGTGVFWYF
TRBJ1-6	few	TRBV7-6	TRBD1	TGTGCCAGCAGCGCGGGACAGGGGGTCTATAATTCACCCCTCCACTTT	CASSAGQGVYNSPLHF
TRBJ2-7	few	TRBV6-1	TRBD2	TGTGCCAGCAGTGAATGGGTAGCGGGGGGCCCGTCTGAGCAGTACTTC	CASSEWVAGGPSEQYF
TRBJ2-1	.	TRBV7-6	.	TGTGCCAGCAGCTCACAGGGAGAGTACAATGAGCAGTTCTTC	CASSSQGEYNEQFF
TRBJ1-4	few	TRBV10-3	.	TGTGCCATCAGTGAGTCAGACAGAAGGGTATGGAGCGAAAAACTGTTTTTT	CAISESDRRVWSEKLFF